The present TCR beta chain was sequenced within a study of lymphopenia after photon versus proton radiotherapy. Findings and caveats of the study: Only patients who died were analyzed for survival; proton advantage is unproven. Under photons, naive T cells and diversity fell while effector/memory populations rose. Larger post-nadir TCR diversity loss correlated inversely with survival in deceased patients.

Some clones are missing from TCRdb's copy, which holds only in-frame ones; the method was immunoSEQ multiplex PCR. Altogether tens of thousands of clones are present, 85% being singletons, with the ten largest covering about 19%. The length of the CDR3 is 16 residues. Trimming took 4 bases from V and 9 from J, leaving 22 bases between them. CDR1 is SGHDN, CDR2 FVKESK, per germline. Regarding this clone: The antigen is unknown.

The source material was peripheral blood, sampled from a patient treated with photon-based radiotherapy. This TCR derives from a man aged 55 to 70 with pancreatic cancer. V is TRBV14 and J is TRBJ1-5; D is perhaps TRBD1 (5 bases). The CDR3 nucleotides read TGTGCCAGCAGCCGGGGTGCCAGGGAGGGGTTAAGGCCCCAGCATTTT. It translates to CASSRGAREGLRPQHF.